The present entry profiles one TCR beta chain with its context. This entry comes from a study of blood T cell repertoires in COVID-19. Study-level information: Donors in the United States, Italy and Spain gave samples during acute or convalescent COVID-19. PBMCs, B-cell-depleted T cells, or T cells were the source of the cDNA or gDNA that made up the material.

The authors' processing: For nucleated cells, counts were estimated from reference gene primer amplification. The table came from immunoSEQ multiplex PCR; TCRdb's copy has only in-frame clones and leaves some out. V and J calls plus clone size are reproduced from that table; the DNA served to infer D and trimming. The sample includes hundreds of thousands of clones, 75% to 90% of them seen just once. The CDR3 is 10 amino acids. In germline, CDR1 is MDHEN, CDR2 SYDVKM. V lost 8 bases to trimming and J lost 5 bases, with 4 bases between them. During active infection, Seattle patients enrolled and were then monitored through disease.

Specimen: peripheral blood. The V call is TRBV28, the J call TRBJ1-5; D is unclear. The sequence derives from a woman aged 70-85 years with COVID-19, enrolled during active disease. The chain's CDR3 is CASHYQPQHF. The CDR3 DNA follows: TGTGCCAGCCACTATCAGCCCCAGCATTTT.